These 19 T cell receptor beta chains originate from one sample sequenced in a study of blood T cell repertoires in COVID-19 (dated by TCRdb to the early 2020s). The library relied on the immunoSEQ multiplex PCR assay. TCRdb re-hosts the immuneACCESS table, in-frame sequences only. Its copies lack some clones; in the studies checked, an unresolved V gene accounts for under half of them, and the cause for the rest is not known. Within this sample are tens of thousands of clones, with under 90% of them counted one time only. Approximately 3.6% of the sample is held by the ten biggest clonotypes. What was sequenced was peripheral blood. These receptors originate from a woman between 65 and 79 years old with acute or convalescent COVID-19.

This clone showed up just a few times. The V and J genes are TRBV7-9 and TRBJ2-5, with D tentatively TRBD2 (5 bases). The CDR3 covers 13 residues. V was trimmed by 5 bases and J by 10 bases, leaving 17 bases between them. CDR1 and CDR2 (germline): SEHNR, FQNEAQ (reference sequence). CDR3 sequence: CASSPGTSWDQYF. DNA for the CDR3: TGTGCCAGCAGCCCGGGCACTAGTTGGGACCAGTACTTC.

The rearrangement joins TRBV4-1 to TRBJ2-3; 9 bases agree with TRBD1. The CDR3 is 16 amino acids. The germline V gene encodes CDR1 MGHRA and CDR2 YSYEKL. Trimming cost V 4 bases and J 3 bases; bases outside gene matches: 8. The CDR3 DNA reads TGCGCCAGCAGCCGGATGGACAGGGGACGAACAGATACGCAGTATTTT. Translated, it gives CASSRMDRGRTDTQYF.

Only a few counts were recorded for this clone. The chain is built from TRBV28 and TRBJ1-5; D is possibly TRBD1 (6 bases). The CDR3 spans 15 residues. V was shortened by 3 bases and J by 7 bases, with 16 bases between the two germline ends. The germline V gene encodes CDR1 MDHEN and CDR2 SYDVKM. In DNA, the CDR3 is TGTGCCAGCAGTTTCGGGGGGGGCCGGCAGCAGCCCCAGCATTTT. It translates to CASSFGGGRQQPQHF.

The table lists this clone with a few counts. The junction differs from germline at one of its ends, possibly a read error. The V and J genes are TRBV7-2 and TRBJ1-5; 7 nucleotides align to TRBD1. This CDR3 spans 15 amino acids. The germline V gene has CDR1 SGHTA and CDR2 FQGNSA. CDR3: CASSSQGGSHQPQHF. Here the CDR3 DNA reads TGTGCCAGCAGCTCTCAGGGGGGTAGCCATCAGCCCCAGCATTTT.

This clone was detected a few times. The chain employs TRBV2 and TRBJ1-1, with D tentatively TRBD1 (5 bases). Per the germline V gene, CDR1 is SNHLY and CDR2 is FYNNEI. V was pared by 5 bases and J by 0 bases, with 13 bases between. The CDR3 runs to 15 residues. The CDR3 loop reads CASSIGRQMNTEAFF. The DNA of the CDR3 is TGTGCCAGCAGTATTGGTCGACAGATGAACACTGAAGCTTTCTTT.

This rearrangement joins TRBV6-5 to TRBJ1-1; weak D call: TRBD1 (6 bases). The CDR3 has 15 residues. In germline, CDR1 is MNHEY, CDR2 SVGAGI. The V gene lost 4 bases and the J gene lost 8 bases, with 20 bases spanning the gap. In DNA, the CDR3 is TGTGCCAGCAGTTCCTACCGGGACATGGCCCTAGAAGCTTTCTTT. It yields the protein CASSSYRDMALEAFF.

The chain employs TRBV7-2 and TRBJ1-5; 9 positions match TRBD1. Germline assignment: CDR1 SGHTA and CDR2 FQGNSA. V dropped 7 bases and J dropped 10; count of bases not matched to a gene: 11. This CDR3 contains 14 residues. The CDR3 reads CASTSGTGFGPQHF. The CDR3 bases are TGTGCCAGCACCTCAGGGACAGGGTTTGGTCCCCAGCATTTT.

V gene TRBV6-5 combines with J gene TRBJ1-1; TRBD1 is a possible D gene (5 bases). This CDR3 is built from 13 residues. Germline CDR1 reads MNHEY; CDR2 reads SVGAGI. Trimming cost V 9 bases and J 2 bases, with 13 bases left between them. In nucleotides, the CDR3 is TGTGCCAGGGAGCAGGGAAAAAACACTGAAGCTTTCTTT. Its protein product is CAREQGKNTEAFF.

This clone was seen a single time. The chain couples TRBV7-2 to TRBJ2-2, with 9 bases matching TRBD2. CDR1 and CDR2 (germline): SGHTA, FQGNSA. The CDR3 consists of 16 residues. V shed 5 bases and J 5 bases; nucleotides not matched to a gene: 9. CDR3 sequence reads: CASSPHSGSGTGELFF. The CDR3 bases are TGTGCCAGCAGCCCCCATAGCGGGAGCGGAACCGGGGAGCTGTTTTTT. Full variable domain (remainder filled in from reference TRBV7-2 and TRBJ2-2): GAGVSQSPSNKVTEKGKDVELRCDPISGHTALYWYRQSLGQGLEFLIYFQGNSAPDKSGLPSDRFSAERTGGSVSTLTIQRTQQEDSAVYLCASSPHSGSGTGELFFGEGSRLTVL.

The chain recombines TRBV5-1 with TRBJ1-3; D may be TRBD1 (5 bases). The CDR3 spans 15 residues. Germline lookup yields CDR1 SGHRS and CDR2 YFSETQ. V dropped 0 bases and J dropped 1 base, with 8 bases sitting between them. The CDR3, as DNA: TGCGCCAGCAGCTTGGCAGGGTCGTCTGGAAACACCATATATTTT. Its translation is CASSLAGSSGNTIYF.

This CDR3 reads CATSDPRERGEQYF. In DNA form, the CDR3 reads TGTGCCACCAGTGACCCACGGGAACGAGGCGAGCAGTACTTC. This chain uses TRBV24-1 with TRBJ2-7, with D possibly TRBD2 on 5 matching bases. The CDR3 contains 14 residues. V gave up 4 bases and J gave up 6 bases, with 15 bases separating them. The germline gives CDR1 KGHDR, CDR2 SFDVKD.

The chain has TRBV6-5 and TRBJ1-6; D gene unclear. Germline assignment: CDR1 MNHEY and CDR2 SVGAGI. The germline V and J ends were trimmed by 4 bases and 4 bases, with 14 bases remaining between them. The CDR3 runs 16 residues. This CDR3 reads CASSSPGSGYNSPLHF. DNA for the CDR3: TGTGCCAGCAGTTCCCCGGGGTCCGGGTATAATTCACCCCTCCACTTT.

The rearrangement joins TRBV21-1 to TRBJ1-2; whether TRBD1, the table's D call, matches the DNA was not checked. TRBV21-1 represents a pseudogene. This CDR3 has 18 residues. The CDR3 region has the DNA TGTGCCGGCAGCCATGGCAGGGACAGGGCCGAAGCTAACTATGGCTACACCTTC. It is translated as CAGSHGRDRAEANYGYTF.

V usage is TRBV5-1 and J usage is TRBJ2-7; TRBD1 might be the D (5 bases). The CDR3 extends over 13 amino acids. Germline V gene sequence: CDR1 SGHRS, CDR2 YFSETQ. The ends were cut back, 4 bases at V and 3 bases at J, with 11 bases in the middle. CDR3 DNA: TGCGCCAGCAGCAAGGACACAAACTACGAGCAGTACTTC. Translated, it gives CASSKDTNYEQYF.

The rearrangement uses TRBV7-8 and TRBJ2-1; D is perhaps TRBD1 (5 bases). The CDR3 covers 16 residues. The germline V gene has CDR1 SGHVS and CDR2 FQNEAQ. V lost 1 base to trimming and J lost 2 bases, with 12 bases between them. CDR3 in DNA: TGTGCCAGCAGCTTAGGCGCAGGGTGGACCTACAATGAGCAGTTCTTC. It yields the protein CASSLGAGWTYNEQFF.

This chain uses TRBV28 with TRBJ2-7; the match to TRBD2 covers 7 bases. The CDR3 is made up of 14 amino acids. The trim removed 3 bases at V and 2 bases at J, leaving 4 bases unmatched. In germline, CDR1 is MDHEN, CDR2 SYDVKM. The CDR3 sequence is CASSLGRAAYEQYF. The CDR3 region has the DNA TGTGCCAGCAGTTTGGGGAGGGCCGCCTACGAGCAGTACTTC.

This rearrangement joins TRBV7-2 to TRBJ1-1; D possibly corresponds to TRBD1 (6 bases). The CDR3 totals 15 residues. V was shortened by 6 bases and J by 4 bases, with 18 bases between the two germline ends. Germline V gene sequence: CDR1 SGHTA, CDR2 FQGNSA. The CDR3 loop reads CASRLWGTPPTEAFF. The CDR3 bases are TGTGCCAGCAGGTTATGGGGGACACCACCCACTGAAGCTTTCTTT.

V is TRBV6-5 and J is TRBJ1-4, with D possibly matching TRBD1 (6 bases). This CDR3 region has 13 residues. Germline lookup yields CDR1 MNHEY and CDR2 SVGAGI. V lost 10 bases to trimming and J lost 7 bases, with 16 bases between them. The CDR3 DNA reads as TGTGCCACTATCTCAGGGGCCGGTGAAAAACTGTTTTTT. It translates to CATISGAGEKLFF.

V gene TRBV10-3 combines with J gene TRBJ1-6; tentatively, D is TRBD1 (5 bases). Germline values: CDR1 ENHRY, CDR2 SYGVKD. Trimming cost V 2 bases and J 9 bases, with 11 bases left between them. This CDR3 has 14 residues. This CDR3 reads CAISETGGGSPLHF. In DNA form, the CDR3 reads TGTGCCATCAGTGAGACGGGGGGGGGTTCACCCCTCCACTTT.